This TCR beta chain was sequenced for a study of blood T cell repertoires in COVID-19. Study at large: The United States, Italy and Spain provided the acute and convalescent COVID-19 samples. The analysed material was cDNA or gDNA that came from T cells, B-cell-depleted T cells, or PBMCs.

Trimming removed 3 bases from V and 4 bases from J; junction bases left unmatched: 4. Germline loops: CDR1 GTSNPN, CDR2 SVGIG (reference sequence). The length of the CDR3 is 14 residues. As originally analysed: Amplifying reference gene primers gave estimates of nucleated cell counts. Sequencing used immunoSEQ multiplex PCR; TCRdb keeps in-frame clones, though not all of them. D and trimming come from the DNA, and the V and J calls and clone size come from that table. This sample has roughly 440,000 clones, with about 91% found just once. The sequence was obtained from a woman in her forties or fifties with COVID-19, enrolled during active disease. The specimen was peripheral blood. The chain uses TRBV30 and TRBJ1-3; TRBD1 agrees at 9 bases. DNA of the CDR3: TGTGCCTGGAGCTTCGGGACAGGGGGAAACACCATATATTTT. It yields the protein CAWSFGTGGNTIYF.